These 4 T cell receptor beta chains share one sample of origin, sequenced in a study of cytomegalovirus exposure and HLA in healthy donors. 60 Vbeta and 13 Jbeta primers were used in PCR. Some clones are missing from TCRdb's copy, which holds only in-frame ones; the method was immunoSEQ multiplex PCR. The sample contains fewer than 150,000 clones, over 65% of which appear only once. What was sequenced was PBMCs. These receptor sequences come from a woman between 40 and 55 years old in good health and CMV-seropositive.

The chain couples TRBV10-3 to TRBJ2-7; the D gene is possibly TRBD1 (5 bases). The V gene's germline CDR1 is ENHRY and CDR2 SYGVKD. The CDR3 sequence is 12 residues long. Deletions cut 11 bases from V and 3 bases from J, with 14 bases between. In nucleotides, the CDR3 is TGTGCCGCCCATGGGGCCAACTACGAGCAGTACTTC. This translates into CAAHGANYEQYF.

V gene TRBV30 combines with J gene TRBJ1-2; D is perhaps TRBD1 (6 bases). The germline V gene has CDR1 GTSNPN and CDR2 SVGIG (reference sequence). This CDR3 has 13 residues. V lost 2 bases and J lost 7, with 14 bases in between. DNA of the CDR3: TGTGCCTGGAGTCGCGGCAGGGGAAGTGGCTACACCTTC. Its translation is CAWSRGRGSGYTF.

This sequence joins TRBV30 and TRBJ2-7, with 14 bases lining up with TRBD2. V dropped 1 base and J dropped 6; count of bases not matched to a gene: 5. Germline V CDR1 and CDR2: GTSNPN, SVGIG (reference sequence). The CDR3 runs to 15 residues. For the CDR3, the DNA is TGTGCCTGGAGTGCGGGACTAGCGGGAGTTTCCGAGCAGTACTTC. It specifies CAWSAGLAGVSEQYF.

V and J are TRBV29-1 and TRBJ2-7, with D unclear. Germline CDR1 and CDR2: SQVTM and ANQGSEA. This CDR3 region has 13 residues. The V gene lost 4 bases and the J gene lost 0 bases, with 10 bases spanning the gap. This CDR3 reads CSVGTPSSYEQYF. The CDR3 bases are TGCAGCGTTGGAACCCCGAGCTCCTACGAGCAGTACTTC.